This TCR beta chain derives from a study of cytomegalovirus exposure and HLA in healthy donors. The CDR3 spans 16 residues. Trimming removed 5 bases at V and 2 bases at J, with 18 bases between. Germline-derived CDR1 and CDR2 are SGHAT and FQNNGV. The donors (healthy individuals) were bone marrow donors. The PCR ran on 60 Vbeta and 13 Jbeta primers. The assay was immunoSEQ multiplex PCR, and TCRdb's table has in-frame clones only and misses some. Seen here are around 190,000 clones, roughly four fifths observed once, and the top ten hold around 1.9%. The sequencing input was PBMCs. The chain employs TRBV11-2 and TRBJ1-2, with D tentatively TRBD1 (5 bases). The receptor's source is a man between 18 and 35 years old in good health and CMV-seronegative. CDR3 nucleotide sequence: TGTGCCAGCAGCCCCTTAAAGGGGCTTGAGAACTATGGCTACACCTTC. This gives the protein CASSPLKGLENYGYTF.